The 20 T cell receptor beta chains listed next were all sequenced from one sample in a study of OX40 agonist ivuxolimab in advanced cancers. The table came from immunoSEQ multiplex PCR; TCRdb's copy has only in-frame clones and leaves some out. The data hold 15,000 to 20,000 clones, with about four fifths observed a single time. This specimen consisted of CD4+ or CD8+ T cells sorted from blood, obtained in a trial of the OX40 agonist ivuxolimab. All receptors come from an adult with an advanced solid tumor such as melanoma, head and neck, liver or kidney cancer.

In this sample, this clone turned up once. The gene calls are TRBV19 and TRBJ2-7; 8 nucleotides line up with TRBD1. V was pared by 4 bases and J by 4 bases, with 3 bases of the junction left unmatched. Germline V gene lookup returns CDR1 LNHDA and CDR2 SQIVND (reference sequence). The CDR3 extends over 13 amino acids. The CDR3 bases are TGTGCCAGTAGTACGGACAGGGTTTACGAGCAGTACTTC. Residues: CASSTDRVYEQYF. The full variable domain, its missing parts supplied by reference TRBV19 and TRBJ2-7, is DGGITQSPKYLFRKEGQNVTLSCEQNLNHDAMYWYRQDPGQGLRLIYYSQIVNDFQKGDIAEGYSVSREKKESFPLTVTSAQKNPTAFYLCASSTDRVYEQYFGPGTRLTVT.

J is TRBJ1-1 and V is TRBV15; D unresolved. The V gene lost 5 bases and the J gene lost 0 bases, with 13 bases spanning the gap. The CDR3 sequence is 15 residues long. CDR1 and CDR2 (germline): LNHNV, YYDKDF (reference sequence). The DNA of the CDR3 is TGTGCCACCAGCCGACAACAGAATTTGAACACTGAAGCTTTCTTT. It translates to CATSRQQNLNTEAFF.

This clone was seen a few times. The chain has TRBV28 and TRBJ1-1; D not certain. Germline lookup yields CDR1 MDHEN and CDR2 SYDVKM. The CDR3 is 13 residues long. With 5 bases removed from V and 3 bases from J, the gap between germline ends came to 10 bases. CDR3 nucleotides: TGTGCCAGCAGTCTAACAACCTACACTGAAGCTTTCTTT. Translated, it gives CASSLTTYTEAFF.

The V gene is TRBV7-8, the J gene TRBJ2-1, with D possibly TRBD2 on 6 matching bases. This CDR3 has 16 residues. Trimming removed 1 base at V and 0 bases at J, with 10 bases between. Germline values: CDR1 SGHVS, CDR2 FQNEAQ. CDR3 amino acids: CASSLVGTSSYNEQFF. CDR3 DNA: TGTGCCAGCAGCTTAGTAGGGACTTCCTCCTACAATGAGCAGTTCTTC.

The chain uses TRBV6-1 and TRBJ1-1; no reliable D call. Trimming removed 2 bases from V and 1 base from J, with 14 bases in between. Germline V lookup: CDR1 MNHNS, CDR2 SASEGT. The CDR3 extends over 16 amino acids. The CDR3 here is CASSEILTESNTEAFF. The CDR3 DNA sequence: TGTGCCAGCAGTGAAATATTAACGGAATCGAACACTGAAGCTTTCTTT.

The J gene is TRBJ2-2, the V gene TRBV12-5; perhaps TRBD1 as D (6 bases). The V gene lost 2 bases and the J gene lost 12 bases, with 10 bases spanning the gap. The germline CDR1 and CDR2 sequences are LGHNT and FRNRAP. The CDR3 loop spans 12 amino acids. Written as DNA, the CDR3 is TGTGCTAGTGGTTTGACCCGGGACAAGCTGTTTTTT. It translates to CASGLTRDKLFF.

The gene calls are TRBV6-6 and TRBJ2-1; 11 bases agree with TRBD2. The V gene's germline CDR1 is MNHNY and CDR2 SVGAGI (reference sequence). The CDR3 spans 16 residues. The V gene end was trimmed by 2 bases and the J gene end by 3 bases; junction bases not matched to a gene: 3. The CDR3 region is CASSYPGTSGYNEQFF. The DNA of the CDR3 is TGTGCCAGCAGTTACCCCGGGACTAGCGGCTACAATGAGCAGTTCTTC.

The chain joins TRBV7-8 to TRBJ2-1; 11 bases align to TRBD2. The CDR3 is made up of 13 amino acids. Germline V CDR1 and CDR2: SGHVS, FQNEAQ. The J segment lost 9 bases and the V segment lost 5 bases, leaving 3 bases of the junction unmatched. CDR3 amino acids: CASSAGLAGEQFF. CDR3 DNA: TGTGCCAGCAGCGCCGGACTAGCGGGTGAGCAGTTCTTC.

V is TRBV5-6 and J is TRBJ1-1, with D maybe TRBD1 (6 bases). In germline, CDR1 is SGHDT, CDR2 YYEEEE. Trimming cost V 2 bases and J 0 bases, with 14 bases left between them. CDR3 length: 16 amino acids. The chain's CDR3 is CASSFGAGALNTEAFF. CDR3 coding DNA: TGTGCCAGCAGCTTTGGGGCAGGGGCTCTGAACACTGAAGCTTTCTTT.

V gene TRBV7-9 combines with J gene TRBJ2-7; D is possibly TRBD1 (6 bases). The CDR3 runs to 13 residues. V lost 5 bases and J 6 bases, leaving 14 bases between the germline ends. CDR1 and CDR2 (germline): SEHNR, FQNEAQ (reference sequence). CDR3 in amino acids: CASSRAVGAEQYF. For the CDR3, the DNA is TGTGCCAGCAGCCGGGCCGTGGGGGCCGAGCAGTACTTC.

The CDR3 DNA sequence: TGTGCCAGCAGGTCGGGGACAGGCCACGTCAACGAGCAGTACTTC. This translates into CASRSGTGHVNEQYF. The chain employs TRBV5-6 and TRBJ2-7; TRBD1 matches 8 bases. This CDR3 has 15 amino acids. With 5 bases clipped from V and 5 bases from J, the junction kept 12 bases outside the gene matches. Germline V gene sequence: CDR1 SGHDT, CDR2 YYEEEE.

This clone was detected only once. As DNA, the CDR3 is TGTGCCAGCAGTGATAGAACAGCCCTAAACACTGAAGCTTTCTTT. The encoded protein is CASSDRTALNTEAFF. V is TRBV6-1 and J is TRBJ1-1; D not certain. The CDR3 contains 15 residues. The V end lost 3 bases, the J end lost 2 bases, and 13 bases lay between the germline ends. CDR1 is MNHNS, CDR2 SASEGT, per germline.

V gene TRBV7-8 combines with J gene TRBJ1-6, with D unresolved. In germline, CDR1 is SGHVS, CDR2 FQNEAQ. Trimming left V 3 bases short and J 8 bases short, with 17 bases between. The CDR3 covers 16 residues. The CDR3: CASSFRGPFRYSPLHF. The CDR3 coding sequence is TGTGCCAGCAGCTTTCGCGGGCCCTTCCGGTATTCACCCCTCCACTTT.

CDR3 sequence: CASSLEWGQVGAPHTDTQYF. The CDR3, as DNA: TGTGCCAGCAGCTTAGAATGGGGACAGGTTGGGGCCCCACACACAGATACGCAGTATTTT. The genes are TRBV7-6 and TRBJ2-3; 8 nucleotides align to TRBD1. V was clipped by 1 base and J by 2 bases; unmatched bases: 17. CDR3 length: 20 residues. Germline loops: CDR1 SGHVS, CDR2 FNYEAQ.

About this clone: The sample holds other DNA sequences that translate to the same CDR3. The chain joins TRBV5-1 to TRBJ2-3; D is unclear. The germline CDR1 and CDR2 sequences are SGHRS and YFSETQ. The CDR3 runs 12 residues. V gave up 4 bases and J gave up 0 bases, with 3 bases separating them. The CDR3, as DNA: TGCGCCAGCAGCCTTAGCACAGATACGCAGTATTTT. This translates into CASSLSTDTQYF.

This sequence joins TRBV29-1 and TRBJ2-7, with 10 bases matching TRBD2. Germline assignment: CDR1 SQVTM and CDR2 ANQGSEA. This CDR3 region has 14 residues. Trimming took 5 bases from V and 0 from J; bases not matched to a gene: 4. The CDR3 loop reads CSVSGLADSYEQYF. The CDR3 nucleotides are TGCAGCGTTTCCGGACTAGCGGACTCCTACGAGCAGTACTTC.

This clone was observed once. This chain uses TRBV27 with TRBJ2-7; D not certain. The germline V and J ends were trimmed by 5 bases and 6 bases, with 17 bases remaining between them. From germline, CDR1 is MNHEY and CDR2 SMNVEV (reference sequence). There are 14 residues in the CDR3. The CDR3: CASSVGNGYGEQYF. The CDR3 coding sequence is TGTGCCAGCAGTGTGGGAAACGGGTACGGCGAGCAGTACTTC.

In its sample, this clone was seen a few times. The rearrangement uses TRBV4-3 and TRBJ1-3; D remains unclear. The germline V and J ends were trimmed by 0 bases and 4 bases, with 10 bases remaining between them. CDR1 is LGHNA and CDR2 is YSLEER in the germline V gene. CDR3 length equals 15 residues. CDR3 bases: TGCGCCAGCAGCCAAGATCGGTGGGCCGGAAACACCATATATTTT. Translated, it gives CASSQDRWAGNTIYF.

This chain links TRBV7-3 with TRBJ1-2; tentatively, D is TRBD1 (5 bases). The CDR3 consists of 13 residues. Germline CDR1 and CDR2: SGHTA and FQGTGA. The germline V and J ends were trimmed by 5 bases and 8 bases, with 15 bases remaining between them. CDR3 protein: CASSPGGVYGYTF. The CDR3 coding sequence is TGTGCCAGCAGCCCCGGGGGGGTATACGGCTACACCTTC.

V and J are TRBV16 and TRBJ2-3; D not certain. The CDR3 runs to 14 residues. Germline loops: CDR1 KGHSY, CDR2 FQNENV. V gave up 2 bases and J gave up 3 bases, with 9 bases separating them. The CDR3 coding sequence is TGTGCCAGCAGCCAACAGTCGTTAACAGATACGCAGTATTTT. It translates to CASSQQSLTDTQYF.